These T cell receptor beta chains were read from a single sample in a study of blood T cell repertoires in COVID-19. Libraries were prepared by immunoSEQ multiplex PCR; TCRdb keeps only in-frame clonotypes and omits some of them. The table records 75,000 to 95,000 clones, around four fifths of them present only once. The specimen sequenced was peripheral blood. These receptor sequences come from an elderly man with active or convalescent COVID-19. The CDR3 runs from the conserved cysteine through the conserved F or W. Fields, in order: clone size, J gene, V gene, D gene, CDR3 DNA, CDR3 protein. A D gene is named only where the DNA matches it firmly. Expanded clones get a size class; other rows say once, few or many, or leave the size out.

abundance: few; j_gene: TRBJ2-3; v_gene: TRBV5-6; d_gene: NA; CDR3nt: TGTGCCAGCAGCTTGGGGAGTCGATCACATACGCAGTATTTT; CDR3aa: CASSLGSRSHTQYF
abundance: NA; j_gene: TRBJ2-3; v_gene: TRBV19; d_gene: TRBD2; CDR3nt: TGTGCCAGTAGTACCCGACTAGCGGGAGAAGCAGATACGCAGTATTTT; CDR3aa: CASSTRLAGEADTQYF
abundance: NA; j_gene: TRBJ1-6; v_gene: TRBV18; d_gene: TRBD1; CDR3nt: TGTGCCAGCTCACGAACAGGGGATAATTCACCCCTCCACTTT; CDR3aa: CASSRTGDNSPLHF
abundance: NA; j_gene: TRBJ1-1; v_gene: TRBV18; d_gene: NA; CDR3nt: TGTGCCAGCTCAGCGGCTACTACACAAGCTTTCTTT; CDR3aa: CASSAATTQAFF
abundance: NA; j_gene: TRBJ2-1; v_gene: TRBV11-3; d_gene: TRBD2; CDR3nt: TGTGCCAGCAGCTCAGGACTAGCCGTAAATGAGCAGTTCTTC; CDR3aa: CASSSGLAVNEQFF
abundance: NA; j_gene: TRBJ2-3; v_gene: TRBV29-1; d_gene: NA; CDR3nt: TGCAGCGTTCATGTGTCATCAGATACGCAGTATTTT; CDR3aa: CSVHVSSDTQYF
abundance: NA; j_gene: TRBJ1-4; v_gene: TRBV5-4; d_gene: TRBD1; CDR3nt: TGTGCCAGCAGCCGGTCGGGACAGTATAATGAAAAACTGTTTTTT; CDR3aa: CASSRSGQYNEKLFF
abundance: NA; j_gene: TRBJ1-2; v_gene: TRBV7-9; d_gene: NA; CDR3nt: TGTGCCAGCAGCTTATTGGAGGGGTCCGTCTATGGCTACACCTTC; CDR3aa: CASSLLEGSVYGYTF
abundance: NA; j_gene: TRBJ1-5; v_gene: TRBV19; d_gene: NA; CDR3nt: TGTGCCAGTAGTATGAGACAGGTCAATCAGCCCCAGCATTTT; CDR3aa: CASSMRQVNQPQHF
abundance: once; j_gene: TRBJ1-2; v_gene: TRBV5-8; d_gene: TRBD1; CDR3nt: TGTGCCAGCCGGACAGGGTTTAACTATGGCTACACCTTC; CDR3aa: CASRTGFNYGYTF
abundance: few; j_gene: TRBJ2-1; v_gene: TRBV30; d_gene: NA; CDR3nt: TGTGCCTGGAGATTAGGGACTCAAAGGAATGAGCAGTTCTTC; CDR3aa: CAWRLGTQRNEQFF
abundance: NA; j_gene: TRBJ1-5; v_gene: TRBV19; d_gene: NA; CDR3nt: TGTGCCAGTAGCCTCAGGGGCCAGGGCAATCAGCCCCAGCATTTT; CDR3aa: CASSLRGQGNQPQHF
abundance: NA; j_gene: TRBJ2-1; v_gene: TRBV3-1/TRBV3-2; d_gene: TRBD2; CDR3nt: TGTGCCAGCAGCCGACGAACCGGGACTAACAATGAGCAGTTCTTC; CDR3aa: CASSRRTGTNNEQFF
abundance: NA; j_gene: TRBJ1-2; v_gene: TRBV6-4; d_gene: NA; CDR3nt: TGTGCCCGACTACCCACGAAAGACGGGGGGGACTATGGCTACACCTTC; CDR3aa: CARLPTKDGGDYGYTF
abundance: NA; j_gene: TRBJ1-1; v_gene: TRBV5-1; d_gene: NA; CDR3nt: TGCGCCAGCAGCGTGACAGCGAACACTGAAGCTTTCTTT; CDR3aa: CASSVTANTEAFF
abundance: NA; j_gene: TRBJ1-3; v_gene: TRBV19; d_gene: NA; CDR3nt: TGTGCCAGTAGTTCAAGGGGCGAACCCTCTGGAAACACCATATATTTT; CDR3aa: CASSSRGEPSGNTIYF
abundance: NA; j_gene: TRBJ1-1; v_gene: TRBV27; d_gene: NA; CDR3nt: TGTGCCAGCAGTTTATCCTACACCGCGGGAACTGAAGCTTTCTTT; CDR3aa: CASSLSYTAGTEAFF
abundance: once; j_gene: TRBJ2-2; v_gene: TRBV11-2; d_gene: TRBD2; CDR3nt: TGTGCCAGCAGCTTAGTCGGGGGGAGGGACACCGGGGAGCTGTTTTTT; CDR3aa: CASSLVGGRDTGELFF
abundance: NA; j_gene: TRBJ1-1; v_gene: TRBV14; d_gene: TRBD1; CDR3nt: TGTGCCAGCAGCCACCAGGTTTCGACAGGGGCGAACACTGAAGCTTTCTTT; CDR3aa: CASSHQVSTGANTEAFF
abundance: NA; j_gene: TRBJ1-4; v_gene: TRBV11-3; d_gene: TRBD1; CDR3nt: TGTGCCAGCAGCCAGAGGACGCTCAGGGGGTTCGCAACTAATGAAAAACTGTTTTTT; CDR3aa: CASSQRTLRGFATNEKLFF
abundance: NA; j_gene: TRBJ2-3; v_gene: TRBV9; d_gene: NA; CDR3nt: TGTGCCAGCAGCGTCTCCACAGATACGCAGTATTTT; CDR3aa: CASSVSTDTQYF
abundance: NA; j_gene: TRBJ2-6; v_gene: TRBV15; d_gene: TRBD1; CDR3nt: TGTGCCACCAGCGGGGACAGCTCTGGGGCCAACGTCCTGACTTTC; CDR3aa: CATSGDSSGANVLTF
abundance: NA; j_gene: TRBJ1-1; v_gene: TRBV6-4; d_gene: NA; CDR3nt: TGTGCCAGCAGTGACCCATATTACCGGCACAGGGATTCGAACACTGAAGCTTTCTTT; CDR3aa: CASSDPYYRHRDSNTEAFF
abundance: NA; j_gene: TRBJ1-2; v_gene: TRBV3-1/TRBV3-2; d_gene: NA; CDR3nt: TGTGCCAGCAGCCAAGTTATAGATTATGGCTACACCTTC; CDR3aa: CASSQVIDYGYTF
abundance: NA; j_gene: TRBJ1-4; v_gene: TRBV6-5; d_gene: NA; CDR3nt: TGTGCCAGCAGGGGGGGGTTTAACGAAAAACTGTTTTTT; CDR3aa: CASRGGFNEKLFF
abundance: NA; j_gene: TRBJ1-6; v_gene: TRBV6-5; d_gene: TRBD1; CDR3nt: TGTGCCATCGCACAGGGGGCCGATTCACCCCTCCACTTT; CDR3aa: CAIAQGADSPLHF
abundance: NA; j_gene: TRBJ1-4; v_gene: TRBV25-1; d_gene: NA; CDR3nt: TGTGCCAGCAGTCGGGGGTTCGCAACTAATGAAAAACTGTTTTTT; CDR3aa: CASSRGFATNEKLFF
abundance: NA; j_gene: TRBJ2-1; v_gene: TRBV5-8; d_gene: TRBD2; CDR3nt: TGTGCCAGCAGCCAGGGACTAGCGGGCCAGGGTGAGCAGTTCTTC; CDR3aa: CASSQGLAGQGEQFF
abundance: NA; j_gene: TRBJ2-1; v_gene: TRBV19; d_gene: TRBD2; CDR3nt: TGTGCCAGTAGTTTGCTGGCTAGCGGAAGCTCCTACAATGAGCAGTTCTTC; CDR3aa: CASSLLASGSSYNEQFF
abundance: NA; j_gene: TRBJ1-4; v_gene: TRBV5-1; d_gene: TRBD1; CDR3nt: TGCGCCAGCAGCGAAGACAGGGGGGATAATGAAAAACTGTTTTTT; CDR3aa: CASSEDRGDNEKLFF
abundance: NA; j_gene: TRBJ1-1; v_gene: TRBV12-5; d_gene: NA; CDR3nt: TGTGCTAGTGGACGAGACAGCTCGGGCACTGAAGCTTTCTTT; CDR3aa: CASGRDSSGTEAFF
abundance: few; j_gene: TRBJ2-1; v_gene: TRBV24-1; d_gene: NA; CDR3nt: TGTGCCACCAGTGATGCCACTCGCGGGTTACTACAATCTGAGCAGTTCTTC; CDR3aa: CATSDATRGLLQSEQFF
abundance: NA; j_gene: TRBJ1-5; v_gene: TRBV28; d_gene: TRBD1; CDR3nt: TGTGCCAGCCACGGGACAGGGTATTATCAGCCCCAGCATTTT; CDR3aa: CASHGTGYYQPQHF
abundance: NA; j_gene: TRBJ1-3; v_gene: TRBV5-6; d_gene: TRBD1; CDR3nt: TGTGCCAGCAGCAGCGGACAGGGCAATGGAAACACCATATATTTT; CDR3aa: CASSSGQGNGNTIYF
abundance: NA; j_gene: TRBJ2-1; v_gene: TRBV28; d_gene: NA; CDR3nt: TGTGCCAGCAGTCTCTGGGACAACGGGGAGCAGTTCTTC; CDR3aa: CASSLWDNGEQFF
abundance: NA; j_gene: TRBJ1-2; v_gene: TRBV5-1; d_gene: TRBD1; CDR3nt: TGCGCCAGTGGACAGGGCGGTAACTATGGCTACACCTTC; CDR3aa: CASGQGGNYGYTF
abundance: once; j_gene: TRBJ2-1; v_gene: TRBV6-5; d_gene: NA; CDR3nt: TGTGCCAGCAGTTATATGGCAGTACAGTTCTTC; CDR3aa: CASSYMAVQFF
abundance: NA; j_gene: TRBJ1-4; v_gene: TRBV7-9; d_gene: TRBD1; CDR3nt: TGTGCCAGCAGCTACAAACCGACAGGGTATAGTGAAAAACTGTTTTTT; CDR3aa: CASSYKPTGYSEKLFF
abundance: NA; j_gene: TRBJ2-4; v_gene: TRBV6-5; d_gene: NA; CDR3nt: TGTGCCAGCAATACAGGTCTAGCCAAAAACATTCAGTACTTC; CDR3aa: CASNTGLAKNIQYF
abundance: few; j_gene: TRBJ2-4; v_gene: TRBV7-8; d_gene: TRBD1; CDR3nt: TGTGCCAGCAGCTTGGGGCCCAGACAGGGCGTCATTCAGTACTTC; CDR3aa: CASSLGPRQGVIQYF
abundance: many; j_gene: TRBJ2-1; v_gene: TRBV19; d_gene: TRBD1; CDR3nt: TGTGCCAGTAGTACCGGACAGGGAAATTACAATGAGCAGTTCTTC; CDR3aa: CASSTGQGNYNEQFF
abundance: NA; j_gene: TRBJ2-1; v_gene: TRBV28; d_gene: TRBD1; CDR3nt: TGTGCCAGCAGAACAGGGGCCAATGAGCAGTTCTTC; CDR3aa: CASRTGANEQFF
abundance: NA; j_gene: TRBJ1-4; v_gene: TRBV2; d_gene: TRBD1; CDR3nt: TGTGCCAGCAGAGTCGGGACAGGGCTCGGAAAACTGTTTTTT; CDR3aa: CASRVGTGLGKLFF
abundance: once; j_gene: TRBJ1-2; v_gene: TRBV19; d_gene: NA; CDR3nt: TGTGCCAGTAGTATAGTCGACAGCTGGGGCTACACCTTC; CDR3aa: CASSIVDSWGYTF
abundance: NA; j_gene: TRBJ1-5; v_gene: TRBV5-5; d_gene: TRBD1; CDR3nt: TGTGCCAGCAGCTTGGTGACAGGGAATAGCAATCAGCCCCAGCATTTT; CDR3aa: CASSLVTGNSNQPQHF
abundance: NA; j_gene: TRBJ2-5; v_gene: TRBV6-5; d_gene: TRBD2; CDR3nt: TGTGCCAGCGCCAAAGCTAGCGGGAATTTAAAGACCCAGTACTTC; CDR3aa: CASAKASGNLKTQYF
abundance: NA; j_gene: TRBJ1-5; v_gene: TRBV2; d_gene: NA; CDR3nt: TGTGCCAGCAGTGTCGAGACTGGCCAGCCCCAGCATTTT; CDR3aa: CASSVETGQPQHF
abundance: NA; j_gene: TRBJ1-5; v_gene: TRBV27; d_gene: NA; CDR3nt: TGTGCCAGCAGCCACTTCGGCAATCAGCCCCAGCATTTT; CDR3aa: CASSHFGNQPQHF
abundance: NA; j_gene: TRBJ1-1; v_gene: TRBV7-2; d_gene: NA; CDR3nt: TGTGCCAGCAGCCCCCAGACAGTAACTGAAGCTTTCTTT; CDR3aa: CASSPQTVTEAFF
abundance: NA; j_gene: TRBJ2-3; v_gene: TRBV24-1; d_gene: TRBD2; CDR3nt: TGTGCCACCAGCGGGGGGGGGAAACGGTACGATACGCAGTATTTT; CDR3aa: CATSGGGKRYDTQYF
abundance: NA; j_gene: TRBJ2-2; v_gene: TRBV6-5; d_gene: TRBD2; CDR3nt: TGTGCCAGCAGTTACTCGGTTGGGAGGGGCACCGGGGAGCTGTTTTTT; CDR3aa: CASSYSVGRGTGELFF
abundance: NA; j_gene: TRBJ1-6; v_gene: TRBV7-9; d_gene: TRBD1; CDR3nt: TGTGCCAGCAGCCCCACCCCCCGGACAGGGACAGATTCACCCCTCCACTTT; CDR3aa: CASSPTPRTGTDSPLHF
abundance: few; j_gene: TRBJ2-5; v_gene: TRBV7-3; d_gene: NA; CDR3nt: TGTGCCAGCAGCTTGACCACAGGGAACCAAGAGACCCAGTACTTC; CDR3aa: CASSLTTGNQETQYF
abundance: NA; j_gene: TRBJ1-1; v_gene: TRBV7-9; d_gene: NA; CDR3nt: TGTGCCAGCAGCTTACAGGGACTTGAAGCTTTCTTT; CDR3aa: CASSLQGLEAFF
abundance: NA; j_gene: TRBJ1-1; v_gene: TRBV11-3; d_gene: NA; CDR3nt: TGTGCCAGCAGCCCGGACAGTTCCAACACTGAAGCTTTCTTT; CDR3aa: CASSPDSSNTEAFF